The clone carrying this TCR beta chain appeared a single time. What it binds is not known. The lymph nodes were axillary draining lymph nodes from breast cancer patients. The sample comes from a study of breast tumors, draining lymph nodes, adjacent tissues. Study results and limitations: That most tumor T cells come from lymph nodes remained unproven.

Germline CDR1 SEHNR, CDR2 FQNEAQ (reference sequence). This CDR3 is built from 14 residues. With 1 base clipped from V and 6 bases from J, the junction kept 4 bases outside the gene matches. A single record per CDR3 protein comes from TCRdb applying MiXCR to the multiplex PCR reads. The repertoire consists of roughly 220,000 distinct CDR3 sequences, with 34% occurring once and the leading ten covering over 3.5%. Sequenced sample: axillary lymph node tissue. The TCR was taken from a female donor with breast cancer. Some clones in this sample may be carry-over from other donors' samples. The rearrangement uses TRBV7-9 and TRBJ2-3, with 7 bases fitting TRBD1. The CDR3, as DNA: TGTGCCAGCAGCTTAGACAGGGGCCACGATACGCAGTATTTT. Residues: CASSLDRGHDTQYF.